The source of this T cell receptor beta chain is a study of blood T cell repertoires in COVID-19. The method was immunoSEQ multiplex PCR; TCRdb's version includes in-frame clones alone and lacks a portion of them. The repertoire includes about 100,000 clones, approximately 91% of them detected once, and about 3.9% sits in the top ten. Germline assignment: CDR1 SGHRS and CDR2 YFSETQ. This CDR3 has 14 amino acids. V shed 3 bases and J 2 bases; nucleotides not matched to a gene: 3. The TCR comes from a man between 18 and 29 years old with acute or convalescent COVID-19. This chain joins TRBV5-1 and TRBJ2-3; 7 nucleotides match TRBD1. Sample: peripheral blood. CDR3 nucleotides: TGCGCCAGCAGCTGGACAGGAGCCACAGATACGCAGTATTTT. This sequence encodes CASSWTGATDTQYF.